Shown below are 27 T cell receptor beta chains from a single sample sequenced in a study of blood T cell repertoires in COVID-19 (TCRdb year 2020). The library was produced with the immunoSEQ multiplex PCR assay. In its TCRdb copy, this immuneACCESS table keeps in-frame sequences only and misses some clones. Where compared with another copy, unresolved V genes explain less than half of these, and the others have no known cause. This sample has under 60,000 clones in its table, and 91% of those were observed once. The ten largest clones capture roughly 6% of the sample. The sample comprised peripheral blood. These receptors all stem from a man aged 45 to 65 with active COVID-19.

The chain recombines TRBV30 with TRBJ2-2; TRBD1 matches at 7 bases. The germline gives CDR1 GTSNPN, CDR2 SVGIG (reference sequence). This CDR3 has 15 residues. Unmatched junction bases numbered 3, after V lost 2 bases and J lost 0 bases. DNA of the CDR3: TGTGCCTGGAGTCCGGGACAGCCGAACACCGGGGAGCTGTTTTTT. Protein sequence: CAWSPGQPNTGELFF.

V and J are TRBV2 and TRBJ1-2, with TRBD1 matching over 8 bases. V trimming: 2 bases; J trimming: 4 bases; junction bases outside the gene matches: 0. This CDR3 spans 13 amino acids. Per the germline V gene, CDR1 is SNHLY and CDR2 is FYNNEI. In DNA, the CDR3 is TGTGCCAGCAGTGAACAGGGGGCCTATGGCTACACCTTC. It codes for CASSEQGAYGYTF.

The chain uses TRBV7-8 and TRBJ2-1; the match to TRBD2 covers 7 bases. The CDR3 totals 13 residues. J lost 8 bases, V lost 5 bases, and 6 bases had no gene match. Germline values: CDR1 SGHVS, CDR2 FQNEAQ. The CDR3 nucleotides read TGTGCCAGCAGCGCGCGACTAGCCGATGAGCAGTTCTTC. Translation gives CASSARLADEQFF.

The chain uses TRBV5-4 and TRBJ2-7, with D perhaps TRBD2 (6 bases). Germline V CDR1 and CDR2: SGHNT, YYREEE (reference sequence). The CDR3 contains 14 residues. Trimming removed 1 base from V and 0 bases from J, with 8 bases in between. CDR3 DNA: TGTGCCAGCAGCTTGCAGGGACTCTCCTACGAGCAGTACTTC. Translated: CASSLQGLSYEQYF.

The rearrangement links TRBV5-1 to TRBJ2-7; 10 bases map to TRBD1. The junction had 8 bases not matched to a gene; V was cut back by 5 bases and J by 3 bases. Germline loops: CDR1 SGHRS, CDR2 YFSETQ. This CDR3 comprises 15 residues. The CDR3 nucleotides read TGCGCCAGCAGTGACCGGGACAGGGGAAACTACGAGCAGTACTTC. This codes for CASSDRDRGNYEQYF.

The chain is built from TRBV30 and TRBJ1-2, with D possibly being TRBD1 (5 bases). This CDR3 region has 13 residues. CDR1 and CDR2 (germline): GTSNPN, SVGIG (reference sequence). V shed 0 bases and J shed 4 bases, with 9 bases lying between them. CDR3 protein: CAWSVRRGYGYTF. Here the CDR3 DNA reads TGTGCCTGGAGTGTACGGAGGGGCTATGGCTACACCTTC.

The J gene is TRBJ2-3, the V gene TRBV5-4; 7 nucleotides match TRBD1. The ends lost 3 bases at V and 5 bases at J; junction bases unmatched: 6. Germline CDR1 and CDR2: SGHNT and YYREEE (reference sequence). This CDR3 spans 14 amino acids. The CDR3 DNA follows: TGTGCCAGCAGCTCGGGACAGATGCAAGATACGCAGTATTTT. It encodes CASSSGQMQDTQYF.

This chain uses TRBV21-1 with TRBJ2-2; the DNA was not used to check the table's D call, TRBD1. TRBV21-1 is designated a pseudogene. This CDR3 comprises 15 residues. The CDR3, as DNA: TGTGCCAGCAGCTTGACAGGGGAAGACACCGGGGAGCTGTTTTTT. Residues: CASSLTGEDTGELFF.

The genes are TRBV15 and TRBJ2-2; 7 bases map to TRBD1. The J segment lost 5 bases and the V segment lost 8 bases, leaving 8 bases of the junction unmatched. This CDR3 contains 14 residues. Germline-derived CDR1 and CDR2 are LNHNV and YYDKDF (reference sequence). The CDR3 sequence is CATSGQPNTGELFF. DNA of the CDR3: TGTGCCACCTCGGGACAGCCAAATACCGGGGAGCTGTTTTTT.

The chain combines TRBV10-2 with TRBJ1-5; tentative D call: TRBD1 (6 bases). The V and J ends lost 5 bases and 7 bases respectively, with 12 bases between them. The CDR3 consists of 13 residues. The germline CDR1 and CDR2 sequences are WSHSY and SAAADI. CDR3 nucleotide sequence: TGCGCCAGCAGTAATCAGGGACAACAGCCCCAGCATTTT. Translation gives CASSNQGQQPQHF.

J is TRBJ1-2 and V is TRBV6-6; D unresolved. Germline CDR1 MNHNY, CDR2 SVGAGI (reference sequence). V was trimmed by 2 bases and J by 10 bases, leaving 8 bases between them. The CDR3 length is 11 residues. The CDR3 DNA sequence: TGTGCCAGCAGTTACCCCGGGGACTACACCTTC. Translating it yields CASSYPGDYTF.

On this clone itself: No DNA is shown, since the ends of the CDR3 on it are uncertain; the CDR3 is the one TCRdb lists. V usage is TRBV5-1 and J usage is TRBJ1-1; TRBD1, the table's D call, lacks a check against the DNA. The germline gives CDR1 SGHRS, CDR2 YFSETQ. The CDR3 is 15 residues long, ends included. This chain's CDR3 is CASSSSQGGGTEAFF.

The V and J genes are TRBV18 and TRBJ2-2; D uncertain. The germline V gene has CDR1 KGHSH and CDR2 LQKENI. The CDR3 is 16 amino acids. Between the trimmed V and J ends, which lost 3 bases and 3 bases, there was a span of 14 bases. Here the CDR3 DNA reads TGTGCCAGCTCACCCCCCCGGCTAGTCGACACCGGGGAGCTGTTTTTT. Its protein is CASSPPRLVDTGELFF.

This rearrangement joins TRBV6-2 or TRBV6-3 to TRBJ2-1; tentatively, D is TRBD2 (6 bases). V lost 2 bases and J 8 bases, leaving 19 bases between the germline ends. CDR3 length: 16 residues. Germline V gene data show CDR1 as MNHEY and CDR2 as SVGEGT. The CDR3 DNA reads as TGTGCCAGCAGTTACAGGGGCGGGGTCCGAAGCCATGAGCAGTTCTTC. It translates to CASSYRGGVRSHEQFF.

The chain combines TRBV7-2 with TRBJ1-1; the D is unclear. CDR1 and CDR2 (germline): SGHTA, FQGNSA. The CDR3 extends over 13 amino acids. The V end lost 5 bases, the J end lost 1 base, and 8 bases lay between the germline ends. The CDR3 here is CASSVQKNTEAFF. The DNA for the CDR3 is TGTGCCAGCAGCGTACAGAAGAACACTGAAGCTTTCTTT.

This clone was recorded a few times. The CDR3 nucleotides read TGTGCCAGCAGCCAAGAGATCAGGGGTTCACCCCTCCACTTT. Translating it yields CASSQEIRGSPLHF. J is TRBJ1-6 and V is TRBV3-1 (or the pseudogene TRBV3-2); D possibly corresponds to TRBD1 (6 bases). CDR3 length: 14 residues. Germline V gives CDR1 LGHDT, CDR2 YNNKEL (reference sequence). Trimming shortened V by 0 bases and J by 9 bases, and 9 bases separated the two germline ends.

V and J are TRBV7-2 and TRBJ2-7; 10 bases agree with TRBD2. CDR1 SGHTA and CDR2 FQGNSA come from the germline V gene. The CDR3 runs 15 residues. V lost 6 bases, J lost 3 bases, and 8 bases stayed unmatched. CDR3: CASSSRTSGLYEQYF. DNA of the CDR3: TGTGCCAGCAGTAGCCGGACTAGCGGTCTCTACGAGCAGTACTTC.

This chain uses TRBV14 with TRBJ2-1; weak D call: TRBD1 (7 bases). CDR1 and CDR2 (germline): SGHDN, FVKESK. CDR3 size: 19 residues. The ends were cut back, 0 bases at V and 1 base at J, with 19 bases in the middle. The DNA for the CDR3 is TGTGCCAGCAGCCAAGAAGAGGGGGCGGAGGGGATTTCCTACAATGAGCAGTTCTTC. Its translation: CASSQEEGAEGISYNEQFF.

The chain carries TRBV4-1 and TRBJ2-7; D is perhaps TRBD1 (5 bases). Germline-derived CDR1 and CDR2 are MGHRA and YSYEKL. CDR3 length equals 14 residues. V was cut by 0 bases and J by 5 bases, with 11 bases left in between. The CDR3 nucleotides read TGCGCCAGCAGCCAAGATCGGCAGGGCGACGAGCAGTACTTC. The encoded protein is CASSQDRQGDEQYF.

This rearrangement joins TRBV2 to TRBJ1-1; TRBD1 matches 7 bases. Germline V gene sequence: CDR1 SNHLY, CDR2 FYNNEI. The CDR3 totals 15 residues. Trimming at V came to 8 bases and at J to 10 bases, leaving 19 bases not matched to a gene. The CDR3 DNA reads as TGTGCCAGCTATCTATTGCCACAGGGGCCACGAGGAGCTTTCTTT. Its protein product is CASYLLPQGPRGAFF.

V usage is TRBV5-1 and J usage is TRBJ2-3; TRBD1 matches at 8 bases. The trim removed 4 bases at V and 3 bases at J, leaving 4 bases unmatched. Germline V lookup: CDR1 SGHRS, CDR2 YFSETQ. The CDR3 loop spans 14 amino acids. The CDR3 DNA reads as TGCGCCAGCAGCCGGGACAGGAATACAGATACGCAGTATTTT. This sequence encodes CASSRDRNTDTQYF. The full variable domain, in which reference TRBV5-1 and TRBJ2-3 provide the parts outside the CDR3, is KAGVTQTPRYLIKTRGQQVTLSCSPISGHRSVSWYQQTPGQGLQFLFEYFSETQRNKGNFPGRFSGRQFSNSRSEMNVSTLELGDSALYLCASSRDRNTDTQYFGPGTRLTVL.

V and J are TRBV4-1 and TRBJ2-7, with D tentatively TRBD2 (6 bases). This CDR3 contains 15 residues. CDR1 and CDR2 from the germline V gene are MGHRA and YSYEKL. Trimming pared 1 base from V and 5 bases from J, leaving 15 bases between. CDR3 region: CASSQGGTSRDEQYF. The CDR3 coding sequence is TGCGCCAGCAGCCAAGGGGGGACTTCAAGGGACGAGCAGTACTTC.

The chain has TRBV5-1 and TRBJ2-3, with D hard to call. Deletions cut 4 bases from V and 4 bases from J, with 7 bases between. This CDR3 has 12 amino acids. Germline CDR1 SGHRS, CDR2 YFSETQ. CDR3 protein: CASSPRADTQYF. The CDR3 nucleotides read TGCGCCAGCAGCCCGAGAGCAGATACGCAGTATTTT.

This chain joins TRBV9 and TRBJ2-1; TRBD2 matches 15 bases. Trimming took 0 bases from V and 7 from J; bases not matched to a gene: 5. CDR3 length: 17 amino acids. Germline CDR1 is SGDLS and CDR2 is YYNGEE. CDR3 sequence reads: CASSVESGTSGGNEQFF. Written as DNA, the CDR3 is TGTGCCAGCAGCGTAGAATCTGGGACTAGCGGGGGGAATGAGCAGTTCTTC.

This rearrangement joins TRBV5-1 to TRBJ2-7, with TRBD1 as a possible D gene (5 bases). The germline CDR1 and CDR2 sequences are SGHRS and YFSETQ. This CDR3 region has 14 residues. V lost 0 bases and J 2 bases, leaving 9 bases between the germline ends. In DNA, the CDR3 is TGCGCCAGCAGCTTGGGACAGCCGCCCTACGAGCAGTACTTC. Translating gives CASSLGQPPYEQYF.

The chain combines TRBV9 with TRBJ1-1; unclear D gene. CDR3 length equals 12 residues. Germline-derived CDR1 and CDR2 are SGDLS and YYNGEE. Trimming removed 5 bases from V and 5 bases from J, with 10 bases in between. The CDR3 is CASRGGMTEAFF. As DNA, the CDR3 is TGTGCCAGCAGAGGAGGGATGACTGAAGCTTTCTTT. Looking up the rest from reference TRBV9 and TRBJ1-1 gives the full variable domain: DSGVTQTPKHLITATGQRVTLRCSPRSGDLSVYWYQQSLDQGLQFLIQYYNGEERAKGNILERFSAQQFPDLHSELNLSSLELGDSALYFCASRGGMTEAFFGQGTRLTVV.

The chain's CDR3 is CASSNTGTTTVGELFF. CDR3 in DNA: TGTGCCAGCAGCAACACCGGGACAACGACAGTCGGGGAGCTGTTTTTT. The chain is built from TRBV6-4 and TRBJ2-2; D is perhaps TRBD1 (6 bases). The CDR3 totals 16 residues. V gave up 6 bases and J gave up 7 bases, with 21 bases separating them. The germline gives CDR1 MRHNA, CDR2 SNTAGT.